What follows describes a single T cell receptor (beta chain). The antigen remains unidentified. Germline CDR1 reads LNHNV; CDR2 reads YYDKDF (reference sequence). CDR3 length equals 12 residues. V gave up 3 bases and J gave up 6 bases, with 7 bases separating them. This sample was included in a study of T cell repertoires in cytomegalovirus infection. Whole-study context: Used in the study were CMV epitopes, some recently identified and HLA-C-restricted, others well-studied and HLA-B-restricted. Public TCR beta signatures marked donors with CMV infection and the matching HLA. Study-wide results and caveats: Adding up the frequency of public TCR beta families identified people who carried CMV plus the relevant HLA. Predominance within the ex vivo response was attributable to HLA-C-restricted CMV-specific TCR beta clonotypes.

TCRdb reanalysed the reads using MiXCR and keeps one entry per CDR3 protein. The table includes 200,000 or so distinct CDR3 sequences, around 35% detected once. Material: CD8+ T cells from cultured PBMCs, obtained from culture after CMV antigen stimulation. The rearrangement uses TRBV15 and TRBJ2-3; possible D gene TRBD2, 5 bases. This receptor was obtained from a human donor in good health (CMV status not recorded). Some clones in this sample may be carry-over from other donors' samples. The CDR3 DNA reads as TGTGCCACCAGCAGTCGGGGTGATACGCAGTATTTT. Translated: CATSSRGDTQYF.